Following are 12 T cell receptor beta chains from one sample sequenced in a study of blood T cells in healthy people across ages. Combining a sample-barcoded 5' primer with a J-beta primer mix, a second PCR ran for roughly 7 to 11 cycles. Each CDR3 protein is one row after TCRdb ran MiXCR on the 5' RACE reads. Among about 320,000 distinct CDR3 sequences listed, roughly 29% were seen once. Specimen: blood. The source of these receptors is a woman aged 70-85 years in good health.

This clonotype was found once. The chain is built from TRBV12-3 or TRBV12-4 and TRBJ2-5; D is uncertain. This CDR3 contains 13 residues. The V gene lost 3 bases and the J gene lost 4 bases, with 9 bases spanning the gap. The CDR3 DNA reads as TGTGCCAGCAGTTTTTCGCTCGCAGAGACCCAGTACTTC. Protein product: CASSFSLAETQYF.

The rearrangement uses TRBV12-3 or TRBV12-4 and TRBJ2-7, with D tentatively TRBD1 or TRBD2 (5 bases each). Trimming stripped 8 bases from V and 0 bases from J, with 14 bases between. The CDR3 totals 14 residues. The CDR3 here is CASANSGPSYEQYF. As DNA, the CDR3 is TGTGCCAGCGCGAACTCGGGGCCCTCCTACGAGCAGTACTTC.

This chain joins TRBV12-3 or TRBV12-4 and TRBJ2-5; D may be TRBD1 or TRBD2 (5 bases each). The J call is doubtful: the DNA matches TRBJ2-7 better. The CDR3 has 17 amino acids. The CDR3 DNA follows: TGTGCCAGCAGTTTTGCAGGGACCGGGATGGCAATCTACGAGCAGTACTTC. It translates to CASSFAGTGMAIYEQYF.

V is TRBV20-1 and J is TRBJ2-7, with D perhaps matching TRBD1 (5 bases). Germline V gene data show CDR1 as DFQATT and CDR2 as SNEGSKA (reference sequence). There are 13 residues in the CDR3. V was pared by 3 bases and J by 3 bases, with 12 bases between. The CDR3 DNA sequence: TGCAGTGCTAGTAGGGGTTTTCGCTACGAGCAGTACTTC. This codes for CSASRGFRYEQYF.

The rearrangement links TRBV2 to TRBJ1-6, with no clear D. Trimming took 7 bases from V and 2 from J, leaving 12 bases between them. Germline V gene sequence: CDR1 SNHLY, CDR2 FYNNEI. This CDR3 is 15 amino acids long. CDR3: CASKRTDTYNSPLHF. The CDR3, as DNA: TGTGCCAGCAAGCGGACGGATACCTATAATTCACCCCTCCACTTT.

The CDR3 sequence: CASSLRGRARTGELFF. The DNA for the CDR3 is TGTGCCAGCAGTTTACGCGGGAGGGCCAGGACCGGGGAGCTGTTTTTT. The chain is built from TRBV12-3 or TRBV12-4 and TRBJ2-2; 9 nucleotides line up with TRBD2. Trimming cost V 2 bases and J 5 bases; bases outside gene matches: 6. The CDR3 spans 16 residues.

About this clonotype: The junction does not match germline at one end; this may be a read error. The chain uses TRBV7-9 and TRBJ2-3; D is undetermined. The length of the CDR3 is 13 residues. Germline values: CDR1 SEHNR, CDR2 FQNEAQ (reference sequence). The CDR3 region is CASSQTNSDTQYF. In DNA, the CDR3 is TGCGCCAGCAGCCAAACAAACTCAGATACGCAGTATTTT.

This clonotype was found a few times. J is TRBJ1-2 and V is TRBV28, with D unresolved. The ends were cut back, 3 bases at V and 8 bases at J, with 10 bases in the middle. Germline CDR1 is MDHEN and CDR2 is SYDVKM. The CDR3 covers 12 residues. CDR3 sequence: CASSLVGKGYTF. CDR3 sequence (DNA): TGTGCCAGCAGTTTGGTAGGGAAAGGCTACACCTTC.

The V gene is TRBV7-9, the J gene TRBJ1-1, with 7 bases aligning to TRBD1. Germline assignment: CDR1 SEHNR and CDR2 FQNEAQ (reference sequence). This CDR3 has 13 residues. V was pared by 6 bases and J by 4 bases, with 5 bases of the junction left unmatched. CDR3 loop: CASRQAGGTEAFF. DNA for the CDR3: TGTGCCAGCAGGCAGGCAGGGGGCACTGAAGCTTTCTTT.

The chain employs TRBV2 and TRBJ1-6; 12 bases match TRBD1. After removal of 6 bases from V and 9 bases from J, the junction contained 9 bases not matched to a gene. Per germline, CDR1 SNHLY and CDR2 FYNNEI. The CDR3 is made up of 16 amino acids. The DNA for the CDR3 is TGTGCCAGCAGGTCCGGGACAGGGGGCATTGTTTCACCCCTCCACTTT. This sequence encodes CASRSGTGGIVSPLHF. The variable domain in full, with the rest retrieved from reference TRBV2 and TRBJ1-6, is EPEVTQTPSHQVTQMGQEVILRCVPISNHLYFYWYRQILGQKVEFLVSFYNNEISEKSEIFDDQFSVERPDGSNFTLKIRSTKLEDSAMYFCASRSGTGGIVSPLHFGNGTRLTVT.

This clonotype was counted ten times or more. The chain combines TRBV7-2 with TRBJ1-4, with 8 bases that match TRBD1. This CDR3 contains 14 residues. After removal of 3 bases from V and 7 bases from J, the junction contained 4 bases not matched to a gene. The germline gives CDR1 SGHTA, CDR2 FQGNSA. Here the CDR3 reads CASSFGQGVEKLFF. CDR3 bases: TGTGCCAGCAGCTTCGGACAGGGCGTTGAAAAACTGTTTTTT. The variable domain in full, with the rest retrieved from reference TRBV7-2 and TRBJ1-4, is GAGVSQSPSNKVTEKGKDVELRCDPISGHTALYWYRQSLGQGLEFLIYFQGNSAPDKSGLPSDRFSAERTGGSVSTLTIQRTQQEDSAVYLCASSFGQGVEKLFFGSGTQLSVL.

In this sample, this clonotype turned up a few times. The chain combines TRBV28 with TRBJ2-7; tentative D call: TRBD1 (6 bases). Trimming cost V 6 bases and J 6 bases, with 18 bases left between them. Per germline, CDR1 MDHEN and CDR2 SYDVKM. The CDR3 is 14 residues long. The chain's CDR3 is CASRGTGSISEQYF. The CDR3 DNA reads TGTGCCAGCAGGGGAACAGGGTCGATTTCCGAGCAGTACTTC.